This TCR beta chain was obtained from a study of metastatic and nonmetastatic thyroid tumors. All patients reached thyroid surgery having received no treatment beforehand. Germline V gene sequence: CDR1 SGHRS, CDR2 YFSETQ. Trimming removed 5 bases from V and 0 bases from J; junction bases left unmatched: 7. The CDR3 contains 15 residues. TCRdb called clones again from the PCR reads with MiXCR. This sample has some 64,000 clones, with roughly 4% found just once. This clone was seen at least ten times. V gene TRBV5-1 combines with J gene TRBJ1-1, with 7 bases fitting TRBD1. The TCR comes from a female donor with papillary thyroid cancer or a benign thyroid nodule (not recorded which). Some clones in this sample may be carry-over from other donors' samples. The sequenced sample was blood. The CDR3: CASSTPGQMNTEAFF. CDR3 nucleotide sequence: TGCGCCAGCAGTACGCCGGGACAGATGAACACTGAAGCTTTCTTT.